This TCR beta chain was profiled in a study of blood T cell repertoires in COVID-19. Study in general: Samples taken during acute and convalescent COVID-19 were collected in the United States, Italy and Spain.

Exposed enrollees encountered a COVID-19 case at some point within 2 weeks before study entry. Germline lookup yields CDR1 MNHEY and CDR2 SVGAGI. This CDR3 is 13 amino acids long. Losses at the gene ends were 8 bases for V and 2 bases for J; bases not matched to a gene: 6. This clone was counted only a few times. In the source study's methods: Amplified reference gene primers provided the basis for estimating nucleated cell counts. TCRdb keeps only in-frame clones here, not all; method: immunoSEQ multiplex PCR. From that table come the V and J calls and clone size; the DNA was used to work out D and trimming. The sample includes roughly 140,000 clones, approximately 80% of them seen just once.

The source is a woman aged 18-35 years who had been exposed to COVID-19. The sample comprised PBMCs or T cells enriched from blood (not recorded which). The chain recombines TRBV6-5 with TRBJ2-7, with 7 bases aligning to TRBD1. The CDR3 loop is CASDPQGAYEQYF. The DNA of the CDR3 is TGTGCCAGCGATCCGCAGGGGGCCTACGAGCAGTACTTC.